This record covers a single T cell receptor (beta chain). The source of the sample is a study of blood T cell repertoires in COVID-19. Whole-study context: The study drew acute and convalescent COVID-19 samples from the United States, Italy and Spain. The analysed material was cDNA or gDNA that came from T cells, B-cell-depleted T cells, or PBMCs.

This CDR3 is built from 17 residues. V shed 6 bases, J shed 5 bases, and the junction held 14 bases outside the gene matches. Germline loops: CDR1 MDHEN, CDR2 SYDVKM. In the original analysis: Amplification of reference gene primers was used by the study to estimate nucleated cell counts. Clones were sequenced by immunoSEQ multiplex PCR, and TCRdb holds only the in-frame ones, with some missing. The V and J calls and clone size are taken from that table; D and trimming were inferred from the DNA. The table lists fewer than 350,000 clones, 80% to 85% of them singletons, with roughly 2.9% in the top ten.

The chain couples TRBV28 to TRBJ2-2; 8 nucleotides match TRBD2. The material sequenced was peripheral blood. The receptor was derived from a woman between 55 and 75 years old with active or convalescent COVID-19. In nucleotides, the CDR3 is TGTGCCAGCAGCTCCTCAAGCGGCGGGGGGTGGACCGGGGAGCTGTTTTTT. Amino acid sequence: CASSSSSGGGWTGELFF.